Shown below are 18 T cell receptor beta chains from a single sample sequenced in a study of CD8 T cells in ankylosing spondylitis. A single record per CDR3 protein comes from TCRdb applying MiXCR to the 5' RACE reads. The repertoire has more than 300,000 distinct CDR3 sequences, approximately 10% of them found once; the top ten carry 8% to 9.5%. Sequenced input: blood, either unsorted or a sorted T cell fraction (not recorded which). All receptors come from a female donor with ankylosing spondylitis or in good health (not recorded which).

V gene TRBV18 combines with J gene TRBJ2-7; D remains ambiguous. Germline assignment: CDR1 KGHSH and CDR2 LQKENI. This CDR3 has 15 residues. Trimming shortened V by 3 bases and J by 1 base, and 13 bases separated the two germline ends. The chain's CDR3 is CASSPSRHGSYEQYF. In nucleotides, the CDR3 is TGTGCCAGCTCACCCAGCAGGCACGGTTCCTACGAGCAGTACTTC.

The chain combines TRBV7-3 with TRBJ2-1; D remains ambiguous. Trimming took off 6 bases at V and 8 bases at J, with 14 bases between the two ends. Germline V gene data show CDR1 as SGHTA and CDR2 as FQGTGA. The length of the CDR3 is 13 residues. In DNA form, the CDR3 reads TGTGCCAGCAGTTACGACCCCGGCGATGAGCAGTTCTTC. Protein product: CASSYDPGDEQFF.

This chain joins TRBV7-2 and TRBJ2-1; TRBD1 matches at 7 bases. Germline CDR1 SGHTA, CDR2 FQGNSA. The CDR3 is made up of 13 amino acids. V shed 5 bases, J shed 9 bases, and the junction held 7 bases outside the gene matches. The CDR3 protein is CASSPGQVSEQFF. The CDR3 bases are TGTGCCAGCAGCCCTGGACAGGTGAGTGAGCAGTTCTTC.

This clonotype was seen repeatedly, ten times or more. CDR3 residues: CASSPLATPYEQYF. In nucleotides, the CDR3 is TGTGCCAGCTCACCACTAGCGACACCCTACGAGCAGTACTTC. This rearrangement joins TRBV18 to TRBJ2-7; a weak D match, TRBD2 (5 bases). Germline V gene sequence: CDR1 KGHSH, CDR2 LQKENI. The CDR3 totals 14 residues. V gave up 1 base and J gave up 2 bases, with 9 bases separating them.

The rearrangement links TRBV7-2 to TRBJ1-4, with 8 positions matching TRBD1. This CDR3 is 15 amino acids long. The V gene end was trimmed by 3 bases and the J gene end by 7 bases; junction bases not matched to a gene: 7. Germline-derived CDR1 and CDR2 are SGHTA and FQGNSA. Written as DNA, the CDR3 is TGTGCCAGCAGCTTCTCCAGGACAGGGAGTGAAAAACTGTTTTTT. It is translated as CASSFSRTGSEKLFF.

The table lists this clonotype with a few counts. This chain uses TRBV29-1 with TRBJ1-4, with TRBD1 matching 8 bases. V lost 4 bases and J lost 7; bases outside the gene matches: 8. This CDR3 is built from 14 residues. CDR1 and CDR2 (germline): SQVTM, ANQGSEA. CDR3 sequence: CSVGDQGAGEKLFF. CDR3 coding DNA: TGCAGCGTTGGAGATCAGGGGGCTGGTGAAAAACTGTTTTTT.

In this sample, this clonotype turned up a few times. The rearrangement joins TRBV7-2 to TRBJ2-1; D not resolved. CDR3 length: 15 residues. Trimming shortened V by 0 bases and J by 7 bases, and 13 bases separated the two germline ends. CDR1 SGHTA and CDR2 FQGNSA come from the germline V gene. For the CDR3, the DNA is TGTGCCAGCAGCTTAGCCCCAGCCCACGGGAATGAGCAGTTCTTC. Protein product: CASSLAPAHGNEQFF. Looking up the rest from reference TRBV7-2 and TRBJ2-1 gives the full variable domain: GAGVSQSPSNKVTEKGKDVELRCDPISGHTALYWYRQSLGQGLEFLIYFQGNSAPDKSGLPSDRFSAERTGGSVSTLTIQRTQQEDSAVYLCASSLAPAHGNEQFFGPGTRLTVL.

This clonotype came up many times. The V call is TRBV29-1, the J call TRBJ2-1, with D perhaps matching TRBD2 (7 bases). CDR3 length: 15 amino acids. V was cut by 7 bases and J by 3 bases, with 19 bases left in between. The germline CDR1 and CDR2 sequences are SQVTM and ANQGSEA. The CDR3 region is CSAKPGGRDYNEQFF. In DNA form, the CDR3 reads TGCAGCGCAAAACCGGGGGGCCGGGACTACAATGAGCAGTTCTTC.

Comments on this clonotype: This may stem from a read error, because a much larger clone lies one nucleotide away. The chain links TRBV18 to TRBJ2-1; D is unclear. Germline values: CDR1 KGHSH, CDR2 LQKENI. The CDR3 has 11 amino acids. Trimming left V 7 bases short and J 5 bases short, with 6 bases between. The CDR3 is CASLPNNEQFF. The CDR3 DNA reads TGTGCCAGCTTACCTAACAATGAGCAGTTCTTC.

In this sample, this clonotype turned up many times. The chain has TRBV28 and TRBJ1-2; D is perhaps TRBD1 (6 bases). This CDR3 has 14 residues. The V gene lost 3 bases and the J gene lost 6 bases, with 14 bases spanning the gap. CDR1 is MDHEN, CDR2 SYDVKM, per germline. Here the CDR3 DNA reads TGTGCCAGCAGTTTTGTCGGGGGCTCAGATGGCTACACCTTC. As protein: CASSFVGGSDGYTF.

This clonotype has just a few counts. This sequence joins TRBV5-1 and TRBJ1-1; 11 nucleotides match TRBD1. The CDR3 extends over 20 amino acids. With V trimmed by 4 bases and J by 4 bases, 21 bases remained unmatched. The germline CDR1 and CDR2 sequences are SGHRS and YFSETQ. Written as DNA, the CDR3 is TGCGCCAGCAGCCCCTGGACAGGGGGCGGGTTAAGAGGCTTTGGCACTGAAGCTTTCTTT. It specifies CASSPWTGGGLRGFGTEAFF.

The CDR3 DNA reads as TGTGCCAGCAGTTTCGATGCGGGGGGGAAAAACAATGAGCAGTTCTTC. It is translated as CASSFDAGGKNNEQFF. The chain recombines TRBV28 with TRBJ2-1, with 9 bases that match TRBD2. CDR1 MDHEN and CDR2 SYDVKM come from the germline V gene. The V and J ends lost 3 bases and 5 bases, in that order; junction bases with no gene match: 8. The CDR3 has 16 amino acids.

This clonotype appeared many times. The rearrangement uses TRBV7-2 and TRBJ2-3, with 9 positions matching TRBD2. Germline V gene sequence: CDR1 SGHTA, CDR2 FQGNSA. J was trimmed by 1 base and V by 2 bases; bases with no gene match: 4. CDR3 length: 16 amino acids. As DNA, the CDR3 is TGTGCCAGCAGCTTACAAGCGGGAGGAGGCACAGATACGCAGTATTTT. Its protein is CASSLQAGGGTDTQYF.

V and J are TRBV13 and TRBJ2-7, with 9 bases fitting TRBD1. The CDR3 is 13 amino acids. V lost 5 bases to trimming and J lost 9 bases; unmatched junction nucleotides: 8. Germline assignment: CDR1 PRHDT and CDR2 FYEKMQ (reference sequence). CDR3 sequence reads: CASSRDRAMVQYF. CDR3 bases: TGTGCCAGCAGCCGGGACAGGGCAATGGTGCAGTACTTC.

This clonotype has at least ten counts. The V call is TRBV5-1, the J call TRBJ2-5; D possibly corresponds to TRBD1 (6 bases). Trimming took off 5 bases at V and 5 bases at J, with 16 bases between the two ends. The CDR3 is made up of 14 amino acids. Germline V lookup: CDR1 SGHRS, CDR2 YFSETQ. DNA for the CDR3: TGCGCCAGCAGGTCTCCGGGACAAATTGAGACCCAGTACTTC. This sequence encodes CASRSPGQIETQYF. Filled out from reference TRBV5-1 and TRBJ2-5, the complete variable domain reads KAGVTQTPRYLIKTRGQQVTLSCSPISGHRSVSWYQQTPGQGLQFLFEYFSETQRNKGNFPGRFSGRQFSNSRSEMNVSTLELGDSALYLCASRSPGQIETQYFGPGTRLLVL.

The chain is built from TRBV29-1 and TRBJ2-3; possibly TRBD1 for D (5 bases). CDR1 SQVTM and CDR2 ANQGSEA come from the germline V gene. The CDR3 covers 12 residues. Trimming took 7 bases from V and 0 from J, leaving 8 bases between them. The CDR3 loop reads CSGGPSTDTQYF. CDR3 DNA: TGCAGCGGGGGCCCTAGCACAGATACGCAGTATTTT.

This clonotype occurred many times. The chain links TRBV7-9 to TRBJ1-1; D gene unclear. The CDR3 has 12 residues. V was shortened by 2 bases and J by 8 bases, with 9 bases between the two germline ends. The germline gives CDR1 SEHNR, CDR2 FQNEAQ (reference sequence). In DNA form, the CDR3 reads TGTGCCAGCAGCTTACGGAGGGAGGAAGCTTTCTTT. It is translated as CASSLRREEAFF.

This clonotype has just one count. The gene calls are TRBV7-2 and TRBJ2-7, with D uncertain. Trimming left V 5 bases short and J 2 bases short, with 16 bases between. This CDR3 comprises 15 residues. In germline, CDR1 is SGHTA, CDR2 FQGNSA. The CDR3 loop reads CASSPGGVLTYEQYF. In DNA form, the CDR3 reads TGTGCCAGCAGCCCCGGCGGAGTACTCACCTACGAGCAGTACTTC.